This T cell receptor (beta chain) was identified in a study of blood T cell repertoires in COVID-19. Germline V lookup: CDR1 SGHVS, CDR2 FNYEAQ. The V gene lost 0 bases and the J gene lost 1 base, with 12 bases spanning the gap. The CDR3 has 16 amino acids. Original handling: Reference gene primer amplification in the assay estimated nucleated cell counts. Only in-frame clones appear in the TCRdb table, and some are missing; sequencing was by immunoSEQ multiplex PCR. V, J and clone size were drawn from that table, and D and trimming were deduced from the DNA. The data contain a few hundred thousand clones, about four fifths of them singletons.

This chain links TRBV7-6 with TRBJ1-1; D gene ambiguous. Sequenced input: peripheral blood. This sequence was found in a young man who had recovered from COVID-19. CDR3 loop: CASSLARPAGNTEAFF. The CDR3 nucleotides are TGTGCCAGCAGCTTAGCGAGGCCAGCGGGGAACACTGAAGCTTTCTTT.